This T cell receptor (beta chain) stems from a study of blood T cell repertoires in COVID-19. Study-wide background: The United States, Italy and Spain were the sources of the acute and convalescent COVID-19 samples. PBMCs, B-cell-depleted T cells, or T cells were the source of the cDNA or gDNA that made up the material.

The CDR3 totals 14 residues. The V and J ends lost 5 bases and 0 bases respectively, with 11 bases between them. Per the germline V gene, CDR1 is SEHNR and CDR2 is FQNEAQ (reference sequence). Produced via immunoSEQ multiplex PCR; TCRdb's table is partial and in-frame only. The top ten clones hold approximately 5.1% of a sample with some 220,000 clones, roughly 80% of them seen once. The TCR originated in a woman aged 60 to 75 who had recovered from COVID-19. The chain is built from TRBV7-9 and TRBJ2-7; maybe TRBD2 (5 bases). Sequencing was performed on peripheral blood. The CDR3 DNA reads as TGTGCCAGCAGCCAACCCCGGGACTCCTACGAGCAGTACTTC. It codes for CASSQPRDSYEQYF.